This is a list of T cell receptor beta chains from one sample in a study of T cells in Graves' hyperthyroidism and ophthalmopathy. TCRdb re-derived calls from the multiplex PCR reads in MiXCR, one entry per CDR3 protein. Among some 620,000 distinct CDR3 sequences listed, 15% to 20% were seen once. The sample was blood. Receptors were obtained from a woman aged 30 to 39 with Graves' hyperthyroidism. Each CDR3 is given with its conserved first and last residue. The D gene is left open where the match is weak. Expanded clones are given a class, and other clones once, few, many or no size at all.

clone size	V gene	J gene	D gene	CDR3 DNA	CDR3 protein
many	TRBV12-3/TRBV12-4	TRBJ2-7	-	TGTGCCAGCAGTTTAACCAGATACGAGCAGTACTTC	CASSLTRYEQYF
many	TRBV29-1	TRBJ2-3	-	TGCAGCGTTGAACAGGACCGCACAGATACGCAGTATTTT	CSVEQDRTDTQYF
few	TRBV27	TRBJ2-7	TRBD2	TGTGCCAGCAGTTTAAAGGCGGGGACTAGCGGGAGTAGGTACGAGCAGTACTTC	CASSLKAGTSGSRYEQYF
few	TRBV9	TRBJ2-1	-	TGTGCCAGCAGCGGGACCCACCACAATGAGCAGTTCTTC	CASSGTHHNEQFF
-	TRBV5-8	TRBJ2-3	-	TGTGCCAGCAGCCGGGGGATGGTCGTTGAGAGGACAGATACGCAGTATTTT	CASSRGMVVERTDTQYF
many	TRBV18	TRBJ2-7	-	TGTGCCAGCTCACCAAGGGGAGGACTCTACGAGCAGTACTTC	CASSPRGGLYEQYF
-	TRBV12-3/TRBV12-4	TRBJ2-1	TRBD2	TGTGCCAGCAGGTCCGGGACTAGCGGGACCTACAATGAGCAGTTCTTC	CASRSGTSGTYNEQFF
many	TRBV3-1	TRBJ2-3	-	TGTGCCAGCAGCCAAGGGGACTTTTCCGATACGCAGTATTTT	CASSQGDFSDTQYF
few	TRBV2	TRBJ2-1	-	TGTGCCAGCAGGCGGGCTAGCATCGCCAATGAGCAGTTCTTC	CASRRASIANEQFF
many	TRBV2	TRBJ2-7	TRBD1	TGTGCCAGCGAAACCGCAGGGGGCGCGTCCTACGAGCAGTACTTC	CASETAGGASYEQYF
many	TRBV27	TRBJ2-2	-	TGTGCCACCCTAAGACTCGGCGGGACATTGAACACCGGGGAGCTGTTTTTT	CATLRLGGTLNTGELFF
-	TRBV6-1	TRBJ2-3	-	TGTGCCAGCAGCCTTAGTGGGCCCGCGGATACGCAGTATTTT	CASSLSGPADTQYF
many	TRBV5-1	TRBJ2-7	-	TGCGCCAGCAGCCTGGACACCTACTACGAGCAGTACTTC	CASSLDTYYEQYF
few	TRBV20-1	TRBJ1-2	TRBD1	TGCAGTGCTCCTCCCGGGACAGGGAGTGGCTACACCTTC	CSAPPGTGSGYTF
-	TRBV20-1	TRBJ1-2	TRBD1	TGCAGTGCTAGGGCCGCGGGACAGGGGGAGGATGGCTACACCTTC	CSARAAGQGEDGYTF
few	TRBV12-5	TRBJ1-2	-	TGTGCTAGTGCTCCGGACTTAAACTATGGCTACACCTTC	CASAPDLNYGYTF
few	TRBV20-1	TRBJ1-2	-	TGCAGTGCTAGTATCCGCAGTTATGGCTACACCTTC	CSASIRSYGYTF
-	TRBV27	TRBJ1-1	TRBD1	TGTGCCAGCGCGGACAGGGCGGGCACTGAAGCTTTCTTT	CASADRAGTEAFF
many	TRBV19	TRBJ1-1	-	TGTGCCAGTTCACCGTATGAGGGGACTGAAGCTTTCTTT	CASSPYEGTEAFF
-	TRBV4-3	TRBJ2-2	-	TGCGCCAGCAGCCAAGAAGGGACTGCAAACACCGGGGAGCTGTTTTTT	CASSQEGTANTGELFF
many	TRBV28	TRBJ2-1	-	TGTGCCAGCAGCCTACCCCTTAATTACCTTTACAATGAGCAGTTCTTC	CASSLPLNYLYNEQFF
many	TRBV2	TRBJ1-2	-	TGTGCCAGCACCGGACAGTCTGATGGCTACACCTTC	CASTGQSDGYTF
many	TRBV6-1	TRBJ2-1	TRBD2	TGTGCCAGCAGTCGTTGGGGGAGGGCCACGGACAATGAGCAGTTCTTC	CASSRWGRATDNEQFF
-	TRBV19	TRBJ2-7	-	TGTGCCAGTAGTAAACAGGCCAATCCCTACGAGCAGTACTTC	CASSKQANPYEQYF
few	TRBV11-3	TRBJ2-1	-	TGTGCCAGCAGCTTAGGGGGTTACTACAATGAGCAGTGCTTC	CASSLGGYYNEQCF
many	TRBV28	TRBJ2-7	-	TGTGCCAGCAGAACATTTGCCTCCCCCCTTTCCTACGAGCAGTACTTC	CASRTFASPLSYEQYF
-	TRBV5-1	TRBJ2-6	-	TGCGCCAGCAGCTTGGGGGATGATGGGGCCAACGTCCTGACTTTC	CASSLGDDGANVLTF
many	TRBV7-2	TRBJ2-7	-	TGTGCCAGCAGCTCAATGACAGGACGAGGATGGGCCTACGAGCAGTACTTC	CASSSMTGRGWAYEQYF
many	TRBV7-2	TRBJ2-3	-	TGTGCCAGCAGCTTACGGTGGCGGAGCACAGATACGCAGTATTTT	CASSLRWRSTDTQYF
many	TRBV6-1	TRBJ1-1	-	TGTGCCAGCAGCGATACAGGGCTTGAAGCTTTCTTT	CASSDTGLEAFF
-	TRBV9	TRBJ1-1	-	TGTGCCAGCAGCCCCCTCCCGGGCAGTCGCGTCACTGAAGCTTTCTTT	CASSPLPGSRVTEAFF
many	TRBV3-1	TRBJ2-1	TRBD2	TGTGCCAGCAGCGCGTCTAGCGGGAGAGATATATACAATGAGCAGTTCTTC	CASSASSGRDIYNEQFF
-	TRBV6-1	TRBJ2-4	TRBD1	TGTGCCAGCACCCCAGGGGGGACAGGACGAAACATTCAGTACTTC	CASTPGGTGRNIQYF
many	TRBV11-2	TRBJ2-7	TRBD2	TGTGCCAGCAGCTTAGGGGAGGGAGCCTACGAGCAGTACTTC	CASSLGEGAYEQYF
many	TRBV7-2	TRBJ2-1	TRBD2	TGTGCCAGCAGCCCGGGACTAGCGGGGTCATACAATGAGCAGTTCTTC	CASSPGLAGSYNEQFF
-	TRBV4-1	TRBJ2-2	-	TGCGCCAGCAGCCCCCAAGGGAGAAGCAACACCGGGGAGCTGTTTTTT	CASSPQGRSNTGELFF
few	TRBV20-1	TRBJ2-2	TRBD2	TGCAGTGTTCCCGGACTAGCGGGAGTTATTCGAGGGGCCACCGGGGAGCTGTTTTTT	CSVPGLAGVIRGATGELFF
-	TRBV15	TRBJ2-7	-	TGTGCCACCAGCAGCGGGATCGTAGCCTACGAGCAGTACTTC	CATSSGIVAYEQYF
-	TRBV18	TRBJ2-3	TRBD1	TGTGCCTCGGGACGGACAGGGGATTCAGATACGCAGTATTTT	CASGRTGDSDTQYF
-	TRBV20-1	TRBJ2-3	TRBD2	TGCAGTGCCCCTGGAGAGAGTGGACTAGGCACAGATACGCAGTATTTT	CSAPGESGLGTDTQYF
-	TRBV15	TRBJ2-5	-	TGTGCCACCAGCAGATCCTTGGCGGTTCAAGAGACCCAGTACTTC	CATSRSLAVQETQYF
-	TRBV14	TRBJ2-7	-	TGTGCCAGCAGCCAATGGGGTAACTACGAGCAGTACTTC	CASSQWGNYEQYF
few	TRBV5-1	TRBJ2-2	TRBD1	TGCGCCAGCAGCTTCACAGGGGCGAACACCGGGGAGCTGTTTTTT	CASSFTGANTGELFF
many	TRBV7-8	TRBJ2-7	-	TGTGCCAGCAGCTTAGTAGCGCCCGACGAGCAGTACTTC	CASSLVAPDEQYF
many	TRBV12-3/TRBV12-4	TRBJ2-1	-	TGTGCCAGCATACTCGGGGGAGTTGAGCAGTTCTTC	CASILGGVEQFF
-	TRBV4-2	TRBJ2-1	TRBD2	TGTGCCAGCAGCCAAGATCTAGCGGGTTGGAATGAGCAGTTCTTC	CASSQDLAGWNEQFF
few	TRBV11-3	TRBJ2-7	TRBD1	TGTGCCAGCAGCCGCAGGACAGGGGTTGGCGACGAGCAGTACTTC	CASSRRTGVGDEQYF
many	TRBV20-1	TRBJ2-7	TRBD1	TGCAGTGCAGGGACAGGAACTTCCTACGAGCAGTACTTC	CSAGTGTSYEQYF
many	TRBV19	TRBJ2-3	-	TGTGCCAGTAGTATAGATCGCGGTGGGAGCACAGATACGCAGTATTTT	CASSIDRGGSTDTQYF
few	TRBV20-1	TRBJ1-1	TRBD1	TGCAGTGCCTGGGGGGACAGGTTAGCGAACACTGAAGCTTTCTTT	CSAWGDRLANTEAFF
many	TRBV12-3/TRBV12-4	TRBJ1-5	-	TGTGCCAGCAGTTTAGGGGGGAGTGAAGGGCCCCAGCATTTT	CASSLGGSEGPQHF
-	TRBV29-1	TRBJ2-3	TRBD2	TGCAGCGTGACCGCCCCGGGACTAGCGGGAGATCGGTTCACAGATACGCAGTATTTT	CSVTAPGLAGDRFTDTQYF
-	TRBV11-3	TRBJ1-2	-	TGTGCCAGCAGCCCGGACGGAGGGGATCGCTACACCTTC	CASSPDGGDRYTF
many	TRBV28	TRBJ2-1	TRBD2	TGTGCCAGCAGTTTGGGACTAGCGGGGAGATACAATGAGCAGTTCTTC	CASSLGLAGRYNEQFF
few	TRBV28	TRBJ2-6	-	TGTGCCAGCAGTTTTAAAGGTATCTACTCTGGGGCCAACGTCCTGACTTTC	CASSFKGIYSGANVLTF
-	TRBV7-2	TRBJ2-5	-	TGTACCAGCAGCGCCCAAGCGATGGAAGAGACCCAGTACTTC	CTSSAQAMEETQYF
-	TRBV4-1	TRBJ2-1	-	TGCGCCAGCAGCCAAAATTGGGAGCAGTTCTTC	CASSQNWEQFF
-	TRBV19	TRBJ1-2	-	TGTGCCAGTAGTGACCCCTTGAACTATGGCTACACCTTC	CASSDPLNYGYTF
many	TRBV12-3/TRBV12-4	TRBJ2-1	-	TGTGCCAGCAGTTTATCTCCGGGGAATGAGCAGTTCTTC	CASSLSPGNEQFF